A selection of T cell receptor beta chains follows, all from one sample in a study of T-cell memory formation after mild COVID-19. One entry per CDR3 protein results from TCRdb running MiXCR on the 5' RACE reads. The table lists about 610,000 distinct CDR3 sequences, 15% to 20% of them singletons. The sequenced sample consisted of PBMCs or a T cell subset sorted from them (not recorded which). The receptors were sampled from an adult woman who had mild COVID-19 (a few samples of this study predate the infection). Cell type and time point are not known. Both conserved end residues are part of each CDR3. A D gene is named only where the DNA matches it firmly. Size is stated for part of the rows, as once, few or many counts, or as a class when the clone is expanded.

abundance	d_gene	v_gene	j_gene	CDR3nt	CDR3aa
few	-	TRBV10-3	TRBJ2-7	TGTGCCATCGCAACTGGGACAACCTACGAGCAGTACTTC	CAIATGTTYEQYF
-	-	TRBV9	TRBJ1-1	TGTGCCAGCAGCGATTACAGGCCAGAGTCCACTGAAGCTTTCTTT	CASSDYRPESTEAFF
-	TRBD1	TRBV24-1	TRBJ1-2	TGTGCCACCAGTGCCTGGACAGGGGATGACTATGGCTACACCTTC	CATSAWTGDDYGYTF
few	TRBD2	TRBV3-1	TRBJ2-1	TGTGCCAGCAGCCTACGGGGGGGCCGGAGGAATGAGCAGTTCTTC	CASSLRGGRRNEQFF
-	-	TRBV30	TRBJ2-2	TGTGCCTTAGATTACACCGGGGAGCTGTTTTTT	CALDYTGELFF
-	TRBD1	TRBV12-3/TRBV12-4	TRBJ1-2	TGTGCCAGCACCGGGACAGCTAGAAACTATGGCTACACCTTC	CASTGTARNYGYTF
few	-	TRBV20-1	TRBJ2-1	TGCAGTGCTAGAGATCGGTCCCCGGGGGTCGGTGAGCAGTTCTTC	CSARDRSPGVGEQFF
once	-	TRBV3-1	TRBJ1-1	TGTGCCAGCAGGTCAGGCACTGAGACTGAAGCTTTCTTT	CASRSGTETEAFF
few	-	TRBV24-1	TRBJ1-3	TGTGCCACCAGTGATTCCAGGGAAGACACCATATATTTT	CATSDSREDTIYF
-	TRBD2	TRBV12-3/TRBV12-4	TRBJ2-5	TGTGCCAGCACCTCCCGTCGGGGGGTTCAAGAGACCCAGTACTTC	CASTSRRGVQETQYF
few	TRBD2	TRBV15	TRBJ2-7	TGTGCCACCAGCAAAGCGGGGGGGCAGGTCGCCGAGCAGTACTTC	CATSKAGGQVAEQYF
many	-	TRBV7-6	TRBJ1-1	TGTGCCAGCAGCCCCGAGGGTGAGACTGAAGCTTTCTTT	CASSPEGETEAFF
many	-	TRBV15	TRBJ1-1	TGTGCCACCAGCAGAGCATGGGGTCGGACTGAAGCTTTCTTT	CATSRAWGRTEAFF
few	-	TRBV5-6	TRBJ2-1	TGTGCCAGCAGCTTAGGGACATTTGAGCAGTTCTTC	CASSLGTFEQFF
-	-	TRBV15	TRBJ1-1	TGTGCCACCAGCAGAGAAAGGGCTGAAGCTTTCTTT	CATSRERAEAFF
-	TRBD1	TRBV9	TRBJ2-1	TGTGCCAGCGACCGGGACAGCAACAATGAGCAGTTCTTC	CASDRDSNNEQFF
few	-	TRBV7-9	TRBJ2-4	TGTGCCAGCAGCCAACCGACGGAGGGAAGGGAGATAGCCAAAAACATTCAGTACTTC	CASSQPTEGREIAKNIQYF
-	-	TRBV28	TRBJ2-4	TGTGCCAGCAGTTTGGGGCCCCGAGGCCCCACAAACATTCAGTACTTC	CASSLGPRGPTNIQYF
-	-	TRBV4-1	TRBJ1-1	TGCGCCAGCAGCCAAGTGATTCACCAGAACACTGAAGCTTTCTTT	CASSQVIHQNTEAFF
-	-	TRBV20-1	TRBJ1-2	TGCAGTGCTACACAGGGTGGCTATGGCTACACCTTC	CSATQGGYGYTF
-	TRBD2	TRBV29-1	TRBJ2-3	TGCAGCGTTGAAGGGGTGCGGCTAGCGGGAGGACGACTCAGCACAGATACGCAGTATTTT	CSVEGVRLAGGRLSTDTQYF
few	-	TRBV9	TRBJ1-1	TGTGCCCCGGGGCTCAAGGTGAACACTGAAGCTTTCTTT	CAPGLKVNTEAFF
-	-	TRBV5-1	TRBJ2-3	TGCGCCAGCAGCTTGAAAGGGGCAGGGGGCACAGATACGCAGTATTTT	CASSLKGAGGTDTQYF
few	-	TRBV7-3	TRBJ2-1	TGTGCCAGCAGTCCCGGTAGACAGTCCTACAATGAGCAGTTCTTC	CASSPGRQSYNEQFF
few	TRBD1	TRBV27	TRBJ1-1	TGTGCCAGCCGCTCCACAGGGGGCCAAAACACTGAAGCTTTCTTT	CASRSTGGQNTEAFF
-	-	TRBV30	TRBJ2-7	TGTGCCTGGAGTGTAGATGGAGCCGACGAGCAGTACTTC	CAWSVDGADEQYF
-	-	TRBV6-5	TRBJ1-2	TGTGCCAGCAGGCGTGGGACGCCCAACTATGGCTACACCTTC	CASRRGTPNYGYTF
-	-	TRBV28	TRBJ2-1	TGTGCCAGCAGTTTCTATAGCGGACATCAGTTCTTC	CASSFYSGHQFF
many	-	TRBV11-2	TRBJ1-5	TGTGCCAGCAGCTTAGATGGAGGGAGTAGCAATCAGCCCCAGCATTTT	CASSLDGGSSNQPQHF
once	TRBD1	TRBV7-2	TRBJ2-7	TGTGCCAGCAGACCCTGGGACAGGGACGAGCAGTACTTC	CASRPWDRDEQYF
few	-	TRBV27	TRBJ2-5	TGTGCCAGCGGGGGTTGGGGTCAGACCCAGTACTTC	CASGGWGQTQYF
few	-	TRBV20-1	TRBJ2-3	TGCAGTGCTAGAGCCGGGGGCGCAGATACGCAGTATTTT	CSARAGGADTQYF
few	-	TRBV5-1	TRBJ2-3	TGCGCCAGCAGCTGGGGTCCCGAATTAACAGATACGCAGTATTTT	CASSWGPELTDTQYF
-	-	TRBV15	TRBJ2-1	TGTGCCACCAGCAACTCCCCCCGGGACTCGTCTTACAATGAGCAGTTCTTC	CATSNSPRDSSYNEQFF
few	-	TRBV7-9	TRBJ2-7	TGTGCCAGCAGCTTAGATACGGGCCCCGGGCAGTACTTC	CASSLDTGPGQYF
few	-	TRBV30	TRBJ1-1	TGTGCCCATACACCCCAGGGTAGGACTGAAGCTTTCTTT	CAHTPQGRTEAFF
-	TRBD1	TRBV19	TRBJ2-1	TGTGCCAGTAGTATTAACAGGGGGCGCTACAATGAGCAGTTCTTC	CASSINRGRYNEQFF
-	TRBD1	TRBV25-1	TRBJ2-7	TGTGCCAGCAGCTTAGCCGGGACAGGGATGTCCTACGAGCAGTACTTC	CASSLAGTGMSYEQYF
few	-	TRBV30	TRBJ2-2	TGTGCCTGGAGTGTACGTGGGGGATCCGGGGAGCTGTTTTTT	CAWSVRGGSGELFF
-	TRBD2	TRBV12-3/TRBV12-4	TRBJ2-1	TGTGCCAGCAGTCCACATGGTGGGGGGACTAACAATGAGCAGTTCTTC	CASSPHGGGTNNEQFF
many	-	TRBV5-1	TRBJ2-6	TGCGCCAGCAGCAGGGGGACCGCCTCTGGGGCCAACGTCCTGACTTTC	CASSRGTASGANVLTF
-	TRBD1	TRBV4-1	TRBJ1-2	TGCGCCAGCAGCCACTGGGACAGTCCCCTCAATCTCTATGGCTACACCTTC	CASSHWDSPLNLYGYTF
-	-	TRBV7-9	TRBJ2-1	TGTGCCAGCAGCCATCTCGGTGAGAATGAGCAGTTCTTC	CASSHLGENEQFF
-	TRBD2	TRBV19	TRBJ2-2	TGTGCCAGCCGGGGGAGACTAGCGGCTAAGGAGGAGCTGTTTTTT	CASRGRLAAKEELFF
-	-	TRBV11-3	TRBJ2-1	TGTGCCAGCAGCTCCTCAACTCTGCGGAGGAATGAGCAGTTCTTC	CASSSSTLRRNEQFF
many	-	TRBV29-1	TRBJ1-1	TGCAGCGTTGACCCGGGGAACACTGAAGCTTTCTTT	CSVDPGNTEAFF